This TCR beta chain was profiled in a study of cytomegalovirus exposure and HLA in healthy donors. Profiling relied on immunoSEQ multiplex PCR, and the TCRdb table lists in-frame clones only, not all of them. The sample has 200,000 to 300,000 clones, 70% to 90% seen once. The source is a woman aged 25 to 45 in good health and CMV-seropositive. Sequencing was done on a sample of PBMCs.

The chain's CDR3 is CASRLDKGDPWTDTQYF. CDR3 DNA: TGTGCCAGTAGATTGGATAAGGGGGATCCCTGGACAGATACGCAGTATTTT. The rearrangement uses TRBV19 and TRBJ2-3; tentative D call: TRBD1 (6 bases). V lost 6 bases and J 3 bases, leaving 22 bases between the germline ends. The germline CDR1 and CDR2 sequences are LNHDA and SQIVND (reference sequence). The length of the CDR3 is 17 residues.